This T cell receptor (beta chain) was sequenced in a study of T-cell memory formation after mild COVID-19. Study-level points and caveats: Confirmation was lacking for SARS-CoV-2 specificity of second-wave clones that peaked on day 37. Clones contracting day 15 to 85 were balanced CD4/CD8; later expanders leaned CD4+.

5'RACE primed from the constant segment yielded TCR alpha and TCR beta cDNA libraries bearing sample barcodes and UMIs. TCRdb recomputed calls from the 5' RACE reads with MiXCR, one row per CDR3 protein. In the table there are around 310,000 distinct CDR3 sequences, 20% to 25% of which are singletons. This CDR3 is 14 amino acids long. Per the germline V gene, CDR1 is SGHTA and CDR2 is FQGNSA. V shed 5 bases and J shed 8 bases, with 16 bases lying between them. A word on this clonotype: Its antigen is not known.

This TCR was recovered from a man between 18 and 35 years old who had mild COVID-19 (a few samples of this study predate the infection). Cell type and time point are not known. Sequenced sample: PBMCs or a T cell subset sorted from them (not recorded which). The chain uses TRBV7-2 and TRBJ2-1; no definite D call. For the CDR3, the DNA is TGTGCCAGCAGCCCCACGTCGTCTAGAGATGAGCAGTTCTTC. This codes for CASSPTSSRDEQFF. Filled out from reference TRBV7-2 and TRBJ2-1, the complete variable domain reads GAGVSQSPSNKVTEKGKDVELRCDPISGHTALYWYRQSLGQGLEFLIYFQGNSAPDKSGLPSDRFSAERTGGSVSTLTIQRTQQEDSAVYLCASSPTSSRDEQFFGPGTRLTVL.